This T cell receptor beta chain emerged from a study of radiotherapy plus CTLA-4 blockade in lung cancer. Study results and caveats: How blood T cell clones changed early, along with interferon-beta, reportedly forecast response best. Tumor-derived TCR clones expanded in blood after radiotherapy plus ipilimumab.

This CDR3 contains 16 residues. V was clipped by 5 bases and J by 5 bases, with 16 bases between them. CDR1 is SGHTA, CDR2 FQGNSA, per germline. This clone appeared a few times. The antigen is not known. Libraries were prepared by immunoSEQ multiplex PCR; TCRdb keeps only in-frame clonotypes and omits some of them. Of approximately 77,000 clones listed, approximately 80% are singletons. The material sequenced was peripheral blood, taken from a patient treated with radiotherapy plus ipilimumab. The V and J genes are TRBV7-2 and TRBJ1-6; D gene unclear. This TCR derives from a human donor with non-small cell lung cancer who had stable disease on radiotherapy plus ipilimumab. For the CDR3, the DNA is TGTGCCAGCAGCCCCCGGACCCCCTCAAATAATTCACCCCTCCACTTT. Its protein is CASSPRTPSNNSPLHF. The entire variable domain, with the rest obtained from reference TRBV7-2 and TRBJ1-6, is as follows: GAGVSQSPSNKVTEKGKDVELRCDPISGHTALYWYRQSLGQGLEFLIYFQGNSAPDKSGLPSDRFSAERTGGSVSTLTIQRTQQEDSAVYLCASSPRTPSNNSPLHFGNGTRLTVT.